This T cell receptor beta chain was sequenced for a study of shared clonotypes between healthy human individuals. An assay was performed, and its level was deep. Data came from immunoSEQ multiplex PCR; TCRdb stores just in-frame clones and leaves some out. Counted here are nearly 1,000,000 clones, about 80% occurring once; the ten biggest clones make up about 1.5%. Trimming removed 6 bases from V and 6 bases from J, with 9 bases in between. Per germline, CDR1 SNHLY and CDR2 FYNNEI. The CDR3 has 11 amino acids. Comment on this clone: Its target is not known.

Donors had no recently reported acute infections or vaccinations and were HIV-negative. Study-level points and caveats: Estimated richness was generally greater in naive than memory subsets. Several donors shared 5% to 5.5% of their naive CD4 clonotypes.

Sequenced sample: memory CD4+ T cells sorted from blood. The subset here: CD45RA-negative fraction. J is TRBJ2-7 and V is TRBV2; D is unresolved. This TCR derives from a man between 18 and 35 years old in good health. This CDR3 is CASSPRSEQYF. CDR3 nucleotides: TGTGCCAGCAGCCCCCGATCCGAGCAGTACTTC.